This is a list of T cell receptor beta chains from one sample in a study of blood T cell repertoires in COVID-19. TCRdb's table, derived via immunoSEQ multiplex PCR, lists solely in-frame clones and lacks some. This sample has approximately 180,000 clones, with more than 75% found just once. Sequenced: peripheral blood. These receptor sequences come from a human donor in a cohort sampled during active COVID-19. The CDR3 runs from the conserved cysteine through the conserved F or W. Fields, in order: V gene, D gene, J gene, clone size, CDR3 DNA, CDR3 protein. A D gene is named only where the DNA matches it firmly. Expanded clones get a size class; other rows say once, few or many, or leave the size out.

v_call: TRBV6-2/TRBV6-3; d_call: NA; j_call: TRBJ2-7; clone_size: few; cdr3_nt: TGTGCCAGCAGTTACCAGGGGATCGGGGAGCAGTACTTC; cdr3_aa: CASSYQGIGEQYF
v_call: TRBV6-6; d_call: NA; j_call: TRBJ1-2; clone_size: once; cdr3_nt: TGTGCCAGCAGTTACTCGAGGGGGGGGGTTAACTATGGCTACACCTTC; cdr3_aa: CASSYSRGGVNYGYTF
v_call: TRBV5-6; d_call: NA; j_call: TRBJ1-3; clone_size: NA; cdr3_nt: TGTGCCAGCAGCTTGGGACACTCTGGAAACACCATATATTTT; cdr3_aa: CASSLGHSGNTIYF
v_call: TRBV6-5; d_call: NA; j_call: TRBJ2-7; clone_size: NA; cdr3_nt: TGTGCCAGCAGTTACGGGGGCTCGGACTACGAGCAGTACTTC; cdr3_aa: CASSYGGSDYEQYF
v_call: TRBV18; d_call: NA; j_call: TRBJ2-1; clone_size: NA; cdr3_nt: TGTGCCAGCTCGCAGGGGGGCAATGAGCAGTTCTTC; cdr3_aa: CASSQGGNEQFF
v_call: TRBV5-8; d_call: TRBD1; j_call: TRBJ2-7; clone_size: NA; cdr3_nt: TGTGCCAGCAGCTTGGGGACAGGGAAAGTCTACGAGCAGTACTTC; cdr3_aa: CASSLGTGKVYEQYF
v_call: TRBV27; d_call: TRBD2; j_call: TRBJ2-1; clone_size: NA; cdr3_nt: TGTGCCAGCAGTCCGCGGGAGGGGTTCTACAATGAGCAGTTCTTC; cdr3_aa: CASSPREGFYNEQFF
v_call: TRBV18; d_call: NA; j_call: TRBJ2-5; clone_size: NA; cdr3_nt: TGTGCCAGCTCACCACTCGGGTACCAAGAGACCCAGTACTTC; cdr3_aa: CASSPLGYQETQYF
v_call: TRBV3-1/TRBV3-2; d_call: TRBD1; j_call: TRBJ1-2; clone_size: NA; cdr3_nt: TGTGCCAGCAGCCAGGGGGACAGGCCGTACTATGGCTACACCTTC; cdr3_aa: CASSQGDRPYYGYTF
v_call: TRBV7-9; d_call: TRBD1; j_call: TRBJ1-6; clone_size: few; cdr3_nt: TGTGCCAGCAGCTCTTCCGGGACAGTAAATTCACCCCTCCACTTT; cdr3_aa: CASSSSGTVNSPLHF
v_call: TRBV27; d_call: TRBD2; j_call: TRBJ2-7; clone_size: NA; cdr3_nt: TGTGCCAGTATGGGACTAGCGGGAGGGGTTGCCTCCTACGAGCAGTACTTC; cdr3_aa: CASMGLAGGVASYEQYF
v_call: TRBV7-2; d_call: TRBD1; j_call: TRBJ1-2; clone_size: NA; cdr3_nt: TGTGCCAGCAGCTCTCAAAGGACAGGGAAGGGCTACACCTTC; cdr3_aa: CASSSQRTGKGYTF
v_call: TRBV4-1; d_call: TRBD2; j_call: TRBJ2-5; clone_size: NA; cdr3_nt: TGCGCCAGCAGCCAAGTCGGGCTAGCGGGGACGGAGACCCAGTACTTC; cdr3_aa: CASSQVGLAGTETQYF
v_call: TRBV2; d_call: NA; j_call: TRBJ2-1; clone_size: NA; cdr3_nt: TGTGCCAGCAGTGATATACTAGCCTCATATGAGCAGTTCTTC; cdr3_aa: CASSDILASYEQFF
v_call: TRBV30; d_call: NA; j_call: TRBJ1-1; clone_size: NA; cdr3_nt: TGTGCCTGGAAGAACAGGTTGAACACTGAAGCTTTCTTT; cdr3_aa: CAWKNRLNTEAFF
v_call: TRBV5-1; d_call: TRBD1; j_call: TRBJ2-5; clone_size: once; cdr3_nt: TGCGCCAGCAAGCCGACAGGACAGGCTGCAGAGACCCAGTACTTC; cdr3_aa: CASKPTGQAAETQYF
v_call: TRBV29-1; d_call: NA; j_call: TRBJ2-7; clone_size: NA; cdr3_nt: TGCAGCGTTGTTCAGGGTACCTACGAGCAGTACTTC; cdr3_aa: CSVVQGTYEQYF
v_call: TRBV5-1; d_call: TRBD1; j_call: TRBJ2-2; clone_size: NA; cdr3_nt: TGCGCCAGCAGCTACCAAAGCCGGGACAGGGGGCGAGAATCCGGGGAGCTGTTTTTT; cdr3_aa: CASSYQSRDRGRESGELFF
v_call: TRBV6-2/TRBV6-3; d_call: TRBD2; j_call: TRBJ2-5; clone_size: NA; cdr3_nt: TGTGCCAGCAGTCACGGACTAGCGGGGAAAGAGACCCAGTACTTC; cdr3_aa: CASSHGLAGKETQYF
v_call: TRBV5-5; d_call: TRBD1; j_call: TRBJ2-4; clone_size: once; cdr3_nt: TGTGCCAGCAGCTTTACAGGGGCGGCCAAAAACATTCAGTACTTC; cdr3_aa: CASSFTGAAKNIQYF
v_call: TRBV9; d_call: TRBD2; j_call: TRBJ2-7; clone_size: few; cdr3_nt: TGTGCCAGCAGCCCCAGCCCACTAGCGGGAGCCTACGAGCAGTACTTC; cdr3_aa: CASSPSPLAGAYEQYF
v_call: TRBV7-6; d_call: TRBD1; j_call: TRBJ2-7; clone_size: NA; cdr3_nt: TGTGCCAGCAGCTTAGGGACAGGCATCTCTTACGAGCAGTACTTC; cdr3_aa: CASSLGTGISYEQYF
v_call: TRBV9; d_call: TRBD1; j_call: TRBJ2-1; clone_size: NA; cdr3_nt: TGTGCCAGCAGCCGCGTACCGGGACAGTTTTTCTTC; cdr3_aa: CASSRVPGQFFF
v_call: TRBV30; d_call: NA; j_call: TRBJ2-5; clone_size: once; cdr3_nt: TGTGCCTGGAGTGGAGGGGAGACCCAGTACTTC; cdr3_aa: CAWSGGETQYF
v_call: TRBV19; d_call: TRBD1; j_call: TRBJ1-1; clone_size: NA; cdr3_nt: TGTGCCAGTTCGACAGGGCCTTACACTGAAGCTTTCTTT; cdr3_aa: CASSTGPYTEAFF
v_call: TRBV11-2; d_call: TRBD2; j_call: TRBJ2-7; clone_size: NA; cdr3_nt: TGTGCCAGCAGCGCACTAGCGGGGGCCAGGAGCTCCTACGAGCAGTACTTC; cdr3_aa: CASSALAGARSSYEQYF
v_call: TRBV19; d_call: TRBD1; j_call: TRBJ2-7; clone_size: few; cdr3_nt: TGTGCCAGTAGTAAACCGGGACAGGGATACTACGAGCAGTACTTC; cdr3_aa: CASSKPGQGYYEQYF
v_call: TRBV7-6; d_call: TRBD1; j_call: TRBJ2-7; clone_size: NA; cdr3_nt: TGTGCCAGCAGCTTATTCCCGGGACAGGGTTGGTCCTACGAGCAGTACTTC; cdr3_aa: CASSLFPGQGWSYEQYF
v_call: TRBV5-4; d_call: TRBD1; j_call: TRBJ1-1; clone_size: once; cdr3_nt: TGTGCCAGCAGCCCAACCTCGACAGGGAAGAACACTGAAGCTTTCTTT; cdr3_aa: CASSPTSTGKNTEAFF
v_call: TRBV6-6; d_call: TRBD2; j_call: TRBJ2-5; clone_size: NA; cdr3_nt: TGTGCCAGCAGTGGACTAGCGGGGGAAGAGACCCAGTACTTC; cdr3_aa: CASSGLAGEETQYF
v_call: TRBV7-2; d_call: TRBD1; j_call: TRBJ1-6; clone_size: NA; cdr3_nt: TGTGCCAGCAGCCCCGGGATCGAACAGGGGTCATATTCACCCCTCCACTTT; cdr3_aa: CASSPGIEQGSYSPLHF
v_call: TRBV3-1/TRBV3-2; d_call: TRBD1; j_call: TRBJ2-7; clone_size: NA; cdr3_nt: TGTGCCGTAAGGGCAGGGGGACACTACGAGCAGTACTTC; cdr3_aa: CAVRAGGHYEQYF
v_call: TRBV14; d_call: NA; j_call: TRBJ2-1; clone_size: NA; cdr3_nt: TGTGCCAGCAGCCCACCCCTCGGGCTAGCTCGGTTGGGTGAGCAGTTCTTC; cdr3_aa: CASSPPLGLARLGEQFF
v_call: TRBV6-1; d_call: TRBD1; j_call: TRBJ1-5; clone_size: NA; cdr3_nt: TGTGCCAGCAGTGAGCAGACAGGGGAATATAGCAATCAGCCCCAGCATTTT; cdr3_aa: CASSEQTGEYSNQPQHF
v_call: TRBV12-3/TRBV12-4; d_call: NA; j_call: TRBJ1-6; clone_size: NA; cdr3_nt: TGTGCCAGCAGGCTTACTTGGAATTCACCCCTCCACTTT; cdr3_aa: CASRLTWNSPLHF
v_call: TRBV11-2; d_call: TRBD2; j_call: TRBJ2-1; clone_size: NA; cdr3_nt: TGTGCCAGCGAACTAGCGGGAGACAATGAGCAGTTCTTC; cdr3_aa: CASELAGDNEQFF
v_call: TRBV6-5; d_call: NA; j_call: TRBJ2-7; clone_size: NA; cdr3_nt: TGTGCCGCAACGGGCGGGGTCCCCTACGAGCAGTACTTC; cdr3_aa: CAATGGVPYEQYF
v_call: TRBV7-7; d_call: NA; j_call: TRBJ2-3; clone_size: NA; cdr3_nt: TGTGCCAGCAGCTTAGGGCGGTCAGGGATGGGAGATACGCAGTATTTT; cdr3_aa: CASSLGRSGMGDTQYF
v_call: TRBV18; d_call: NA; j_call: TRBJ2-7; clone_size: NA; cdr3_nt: TGTGCCAGCTCACCGGGCACAGGGAGAGACGAGCAGTACTTC; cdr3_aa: CASSPGTGRDEQYF
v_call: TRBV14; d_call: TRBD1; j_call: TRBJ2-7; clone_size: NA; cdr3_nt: TGTGCCAGCAGCCAAGAGAGGACAGGGTCCTACGAGCAGTACTTC; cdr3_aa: CASSQERTGSYEQYF
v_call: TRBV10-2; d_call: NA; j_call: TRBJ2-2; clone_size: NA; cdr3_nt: TGCGCCAGCAGTGATCTCCGTGTAAGGGGGAACACCGGGGAGCTGTTTTTT; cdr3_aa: CASSDLRVRGNTGELFF
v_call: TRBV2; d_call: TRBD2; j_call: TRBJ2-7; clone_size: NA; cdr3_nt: TGTGCCAGCAGTGAGGGACTATTCTACGAGCAGTACTTC; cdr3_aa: CASSEGLFYEQYF
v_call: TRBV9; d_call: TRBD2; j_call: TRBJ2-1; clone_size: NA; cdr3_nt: TGTGCCAGCAGCGTAGGGGAGGGGTGGGAAAATGAGCAGTTCTTC; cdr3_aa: CASSVGEGWENEQFF
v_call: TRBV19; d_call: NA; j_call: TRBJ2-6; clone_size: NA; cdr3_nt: TGTGCCAGTAGTATAGAGACAGGACACCCCAACGTCCTGACTTTC; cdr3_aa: CASSIETGHPNVLTF
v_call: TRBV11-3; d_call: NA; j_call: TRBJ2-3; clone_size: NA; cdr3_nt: TGTGCCAGCTCTCTTCGGAGTGATACGCAGTATTTT; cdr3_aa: CASSLRSDTQYF
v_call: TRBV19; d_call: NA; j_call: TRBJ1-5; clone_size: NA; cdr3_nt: TGTGCCAGTAGTATAGGCGAGGGTAGTCAGCCCCAGCATTTT; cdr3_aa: CASSIGEGSQPQHF
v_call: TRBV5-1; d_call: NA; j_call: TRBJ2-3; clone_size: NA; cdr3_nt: TGCGCCAGCAGCTTGTCTCGGGGAGACACAGATACGCAGTATTTT; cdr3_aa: CASSLSRGDTDTQYF
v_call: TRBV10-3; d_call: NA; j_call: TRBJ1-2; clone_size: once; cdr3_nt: TGTGCCATCTCGGATTCGGGTGACTACACCTTC; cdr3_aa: CAISDSGDYTF
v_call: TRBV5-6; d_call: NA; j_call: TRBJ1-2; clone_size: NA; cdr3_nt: TGTGCCAGCAGCTTGAGCAATTATGGCTACACCTTC; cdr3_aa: CASSLSNYGYTF
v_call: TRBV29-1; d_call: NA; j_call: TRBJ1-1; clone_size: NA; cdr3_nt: TGCAGCGCCAAACAGGCTGAAGCTTTCTTT; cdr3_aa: CSAKQAEAFF
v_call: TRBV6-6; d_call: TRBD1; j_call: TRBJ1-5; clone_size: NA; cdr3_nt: TGTGCCAGCAGCCAAACCGACAGGGCCAACCAGCCCCAGCATTTT; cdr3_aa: CASSQTDRANQPQHF
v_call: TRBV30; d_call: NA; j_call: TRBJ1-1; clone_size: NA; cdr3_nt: TGTGCCTTGGCGGCAGGGATAACTGAAGCTTTCTTT; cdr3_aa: CALAAGITEAFF
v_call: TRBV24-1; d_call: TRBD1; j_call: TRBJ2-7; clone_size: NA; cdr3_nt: TGTGCCACCTTCCTTGACAGGGGCGAGCAGTACTTC; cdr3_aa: CATFLDRGEQYF
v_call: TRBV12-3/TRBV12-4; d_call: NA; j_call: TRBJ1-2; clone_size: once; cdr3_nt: TGTGCCAGCAGGGGGGGACCGGGATATGGCTACACCTTC; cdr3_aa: CASRGGPGYGYTF